A single T cell receptor (beta chain) is shown here with its context. Its cognate antigen is unknown. With a J-beta primer mix and a sample-barcoded 5' primer, a second PCR ran about 7 to 11 cycles. TCRdb re-called the 5' RACE reads with MiXCR, one entry per CDR3 protein. The sample contains fewer than 1,200,000 distinct CDR3 sequences, less than 25% of which appear only once. The sample originates from a study of blood T cells in healthy people across ages. Whole-study results and caveats: Higher naive T cell percentage went strongly together with higher TCR beta diversity.

Per the germline V gene, CDR1 is SGHTA and CDR2 is FQGNSA. The CDR3 loop spans 15 amino acids. J was trimmed by 5 bases and V by 6 bases; bases with no gene match: 11. These data are also associated with another study on T cells of mothers and their children. According to that study: Compared with unrelated pairs, related mother-child pairs had slightly higher, non-significant overlap.

This chain connects TRBV7-2 to TRBJ2-7; 9 bases line up with TRBD1. This receptor was taken from a girl aged 2-9 years in good health. Sequencing input: blood. CDR3 in DNA: TGTGCCAGCAGTCGAACTGCGGGACAGGGCAACGAGCAGTACTTC. It codes for CASSRTAGQGNEQYF.